The clone carrying this T cell receptor (beta chain) was seen repeatedly, ten times or more. The data derive from a study of T cells in Graves' hyperthyroidism and ophthalmopathy. Trimming removed 2 bases from V and 3 bases from J; junction bases left unmatched: 4. Germline V gene data show CDR1 as SNHLY and CDR2 as FYNNEI. CDR3 length: 17 amino acids. Researchers took RNA transcripts and amplified the TCR beta CDR3 regions from them. HTBI primers drove first-round RT-PCR of the TCR CDR3. TCRdb recomputed calls from the multiplex PCR reads with MiXCR, one row per CDR3 protein. The sample records about 580,000 distinct CDR3 sequences, 11% to 15% being singletons.

The chain is built from TRBV2 and TRBJ2-2; 12 nucleotides line up with TRBD2. Sequencing was carried out using blood. This clonotype was sampled from a woman aged 25 to 39 with Graves' hyperthyroidism that later progressed to Graves' ophthalmopathy. CDR3 sequence (DNA): TGTGCCAGCAGTGAATCTAGCGGGAGGGCCGACACCGGGGAGCTGTTTTTT. Translated: CASSESSGRADTGELFF.